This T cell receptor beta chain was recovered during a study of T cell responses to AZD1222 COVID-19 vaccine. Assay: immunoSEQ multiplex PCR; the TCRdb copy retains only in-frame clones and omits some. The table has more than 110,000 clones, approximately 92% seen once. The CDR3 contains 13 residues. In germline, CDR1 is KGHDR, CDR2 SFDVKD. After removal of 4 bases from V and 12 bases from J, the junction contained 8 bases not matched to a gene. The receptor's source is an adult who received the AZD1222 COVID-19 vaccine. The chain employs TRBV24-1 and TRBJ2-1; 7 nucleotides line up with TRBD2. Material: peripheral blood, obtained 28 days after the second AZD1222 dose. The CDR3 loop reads CATSDGTILAQFF. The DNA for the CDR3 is TGTGCCACCAGTGACGGGACTATTTTGGCGCAGTTCTTC.